This T cell receptor beta chain originates from a study of cytomegalovirus exposure and HLA in healthy donors listed by TCRdb under 2017. Study-level background: The 700 or so repertoires of the first cohort and the 120 validation repertoires were produced on the same platform, according to a later analysis. A separate validation cohort of about 110 different subjects was used in addition to the 666-subject first cohort. The aim of the study was to test whether cataloging public T cell receptors could identify signatures of past pathogen exposure. To predict cytomegalovirus infection status, the study brought together high-throughput TCR immunosequencing, statistical association of individual TCRs with disease status, and machine learning. Overall study results and their limits: All 120 or so repertoires were used to score co-occurrence in the validation cohort in a later analysis, because that analysis had no HLA typing for the cohort. Subsequent analysis determined that TCRs grouped into clusters in the first cohort also showed a tendency toward co-occurrence across the 130 or so validation repertoires, and 94% of cluster scores exceeded 0. The study gave a list of about 160 TCR beta chains associated with cytomegalovirus. In vitro tests confirmed that three of the cytomegalovirus-associated TCR beta chains recognize cytomegalovirus antigens. According to the authors, the approach could potentially be generalized to other disease states and immunological phenotypes. The classifier was reported to diagnose cytomegalovirus status with high specificity and sensitivity in both the original cohort and the validation cohort. Across donors, most TCR sequences were observed very rarely, whereas some public TCRs were present in many individuals.

Turning to this clone: Its antigen is not yet known. No per-base quality is available; no much larger clone lies one base away.

In the germline V gene, CDR1 corresponds to SGHTA and CDR2 to FQGNSA. The junction shows trimming of 3 bases on V and 0 bases on J, plus 9 bases between the germline ends. The CDR3 contains 15 residues, cysteine and phenylalanine counted. Of all the DNA, just the CDR3 is kept, 45 bases in frame from base 1. Receptors were amplified or captured by the immunoSEQ multiplex PCR assay. The paper's data handling went like this. A statistical classification framework was built to diagnose cytomegalovirus status from the catalog of TCR beta chain sequences. Entries here come from immuneACCESS through TCRdb and include only in-frame sequences with V and J called. Some clones fail to appear in such tables; in the studies checked, an unresolved V gene covers under half of the shortfall, and the cause of the remainder is unknown. V and J calls and clone size are as listed in that table; D and trimming were resolved from the DNA. For this sample there are about 260,000 clones; about 90% appear just once. The biggest ten clones account for approximately 3.1% of the sample.

Separate from the roughly 650-subject first cohort, the validation cohort of roughly 120 subjects was the group to which the donors belonged. Sequenced sample: PBMCs. This clonotype was sampled from a woman in her 30s in good health and CMV-seronegative. The chain couples TRBV7-2 to TRBJ1-5, with no reliable assignment of the D segment. The encoded CDR3 is CASSLTGDSNQPQHF. The base sequence is TGTGCCAGCAGCTTGACCGGGGATAGCAATCAGCCCCAGCATTTT.